This T cell receptor (beta chain) was observed in a study of blood T cells in healthy people across ages. Study details: For every two T cells, template switching captured about one barcoded beta molecule.

Study observations and caveats: Versus aged donors, long-lived donors had higher diversity and more naive CD4+ cells.

This clonotype has only a few counts. Its antigen remains unknown. It was with a sample-barcoded 5' primer and a J-beta primer mix that a second PCR of about 7 to 12 cycles was run. TCRdb re-analysed the 5' RACE reads in MiXCR, keeping a single row per CDR3 protein. Of about 970,000 distinct CDR3 sequences in the sample, roughly 51% are singletons; the top ten hold roughly 23%. The CDR3 length is 15 residues. CDR1 and CDR2 from the germline V gene are LNHDA and SQIVND (reference sequence). Losses at the gene ends were 6 bases for V and 6 bases for J; bases not matched to a gene: 9. The TCR comes from a woman aged 55-69 years in good health. The chain links TRBV19 to TRBJ2-3; 10 bases align to TRBD2. The sequencing input was blood. The CDR3, as DNA: TGTGCCAGTAGCGGAACGAGCGGGAGGGCGGATACGCAGTATTTT. It translates to CASSGTSGRADTQYF.